This TCR beta chain is drawn from a study of OX40 agonist ivuxolimab in advanced cancers. Overall study: Intravenous ivuxolimab at 0.01 to 10 mg/kg was given to patients every 2 weeks. The study, taken as a whole, reports: At 0.1 to 3.0 mg/kg, clonal expansion of CD4+ and CD8+ blood T cells had occurred by week 6.

Trimming cost V 5 bases and J 4 bases, with 11 bases left between them. The germline gives CDR1 MDHEN, CDR2 SYDVKM. This CDR3 spans 13 amino acids. Comment on this clone: The antigen is undetermined.

The data were produced by immunoSEQ multiplex PCR, yet TCRdb's version contains in-frame clones alone and is incomplete. Here the sample spans under 65,000 clones, roughly nine tenths being singletons. The TCR originated in an adult with an advanced solid tumor such as melanoma, head and neck, liver or kidney cancer. The sequenced sample was CD4+ or CD8+ T cells sorted from blood, obtained in a trial of the OX40 agonist ivuxolimab. This sequence joins TRBV28 and TRBJ1-1; possibly TRBD1 for D (5 bases). CDR3 sequence: CASSGEGRTEAFF. The CDR3 DNA reads as TGTGCCAGCAGTGGTGAGGGGCGCACTGAAGCTTTCTTT.